This T cell receptor beta chain was captured in a study of blood T cell repertoires in COVID-19. Study-level information: From the United States, Italy and Spain came samples of acute and convalescent COVID-19. Nucleic acid was either cDNA or gDNA, and it came from T cells, B-cell-depleted T cells, or PBMCs.

Followed longitudinally, the Seattle patients had been enrolled during active infection. V lost 3 bases and J lost 0, with 8 bases in between. This CDR3 is built from 15 residues. The germline V gene encodes CDR1 SNHLY and CDR2 FYNNEI. Source study methods: Amplification of reference gene primers was used by the study to estimate nucleated cell counts. TCRdb's table, derived via immunoSEQ multiplex PCR, lists solely in-frame clones and lacks some. V and J calls and clone size follow that table, whereas D and trimming were derived from the DNA. The sample has under 550,000 clones; around 90% are singletons.

The sequenced sample consisted of peripheral blood. The clonotype was recovered from a man aged 18 to 30 with COVID-19, enrolled during active disease. The V call is TRBV2, the J call TRBJ1-4; D gene unclear. The CDR3 region is CASSDMSATNEKLFF. In DNA, the CDR3 is TGTGCCAGCAGTGATATGTCAGCAACTAATGAAAAACTGTTTTTT.